This T cell receptor (beta chain) was recovered during a study of cytomegalovirus exposure and HLA in healthy donors. Per germline, CDR1 MNHEY and CDR2 SVGAGI. V lost 8 bases to trimming and J lost 7 bases; unmatched junction nucleotides: 6. The CDR3 is made up of 13 amino acids. TCRdb keeps only in-frame clones here, not all; method: immunoSEQ multiplex PCR. In the table there are roughly 50,000 clones, roughly 90% of which are singletons. Material for sequencing was PBMCs. The gene calls are TRBV6-5 and TRBJ1-4; TRBD1 matches at 8 bases. The TCR comes from a woman aged 18-35 years in good health and CMV-seropositive. The CDR3 DNA reads as TGTGCCAGCCGACAGGGGTTTGGTGAAAAACTGTTTTTT. This codes for CASRQGFGEKLFF.